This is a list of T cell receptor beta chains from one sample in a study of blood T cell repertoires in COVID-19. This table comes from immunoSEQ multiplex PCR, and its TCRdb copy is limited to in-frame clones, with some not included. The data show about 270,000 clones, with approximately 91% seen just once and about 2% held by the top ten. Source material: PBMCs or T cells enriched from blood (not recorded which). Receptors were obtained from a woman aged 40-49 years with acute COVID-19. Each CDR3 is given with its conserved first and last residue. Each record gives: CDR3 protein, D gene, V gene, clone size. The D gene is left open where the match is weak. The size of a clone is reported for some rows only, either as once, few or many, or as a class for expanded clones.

CASSGDTGELFF,NA,TRBV13,once
CASSFQGNTEAFF,NA,TRBV5-1,NA
CASSQGAGETDTQYF,TRBD2,TRBV6-2/TRBV6-3,many
CASSPRTGGTEAFF,TRBD1,TRBV27,few
CASSIQGVMNTEAFF,NA,TRBV19,NA
CASRGRGPETQYF,NA,TRBV12-3/TRBV12-4,once
CASRRTGGLHGYTF,TRBD1,TRBV2,NA
CATLRNTEAFF,NA,TRBV6-5,NA
CASSLLAGAYNEQFF,TRBD2,TRBV11-3,NA
CASSELTGGVTEAFF,NA,TRBV27,once
CASSLRPGTGTYEQYF,TRBD1,TRBV7-9,NA
CASSERDGKETQYF,NA,TRBV2,NA
CASSLGGQGFRNYGYTF,TRBD1,TRBV5-6,NA
CASSLASGGAGETQYF,TRBD2,TRBV7-6,once
CASSTGTGKIYSYEQYF,TRBD1,TRBV11-3,once
CAWSLAGSGYTF,NA,TRBV30,NA
CSVETGRVARTEAFF,TRBD1,TRBV29-1,NA
CATSDSQRGGVNTEAFF,NA,TRBV24-1,NA
CGEGQNTEAFF,NA,TRBV5-8,NA
CASNPTGGNEQFF,NA,TRBV4-1,NA
CASSRLAGEYYEQYF,TRBD2,TRBV27,NA
CASSLVLREGEAFF,NA,TRBV5-8,NA
CASSALGTGSYEQYF,TRBD1,TRBV9,NA
CASSFLAGNNSPLHF,NA,TRBV27,few
CAWSRGGEETQYF,NA,TRBV30,few
CASSLTAGGSEAFF,TRBD1,TRBV7-3,NA
CASSAGQGIDTQYF,TRBD1,TRBV7-7,NA
CASSESGQGVNIQYF,TRBD1,TRBV25-1,NA
CATGESSLAKNIQYF,NA,TRBV6-5,NA
CASSPRTGATNEKLFF,NA,TRBV9,NA
CASSERQGNSPLHF,NA,TRBV2,NA
CASRSRTGTSGTDTQYF,TRBD2,TRBV11-2,NA
CASSLWGLAGLETQYF,TRBD2,TRBV18,once
CASTMTSGGQETQYF,TRBD2,TRBV28,NA
CASSSRGRGTDTQYF,TRBD1,TRBV7-9,NA
CAWSPGVGTDTQYF,NA,TRBV30,NA
CASSWTGGTEAFF,TRBD1,TRBV12-3/TRBV12-4,NA
CASSHGTGGTYEQYF,TRBD1,TRBV14,NA
CATSRGGTSYYEQYF,TRBD2,TRBV15,NA
CASSLGRNYGYTF,NA,TRBV5-6,NA
CASEGLGYEQYF,NA,TRBV7-2,NA
CATALPRGRLNEQFF,TRBD2,TRBV19,NA
CASSLNRAVKNQPQHF,NA,TRBV28,NA
CASSLVQGIDTQYF,NA,TRBV5-8,NA
CASSILTTGYTEAFF,NA,TRBV19,once
CASRYEDSPTYGYTF,NA,TRBV2,NA
CASRGDTEAFF,NA,TRBV6-6,NA
CASSQQGASGPDTQYF,TRBD1,TRBV18,NA
CASSPYFGYEQYF,NA,TRBV12-3/TRBV12-4,NA
CATSRGGSRDQETQYF,NA,TRBV15,NA
CATRHRVEGGYTF,NA,TRBV15,NA
CASSFRTSGLGGVLGYTF,TRBD1,TRBV28,NA
CASSSAGGLDTQYF,TRBD2,TRBV19,NA
CATSDLLIRDLTFF,NA,TRBV24-1,NA